This TCR beta chain was found in a study of shared clonotypes between healthy human individuals. Findings and caveats of the study: Among non-shared clonotypes, generation probabilities were lower than among those shared by all four donors. Estimated richness values were generally larger in naive subsets than in memory subsets. The study found about 5% of naive CD4 clonotypes shared across a few donors.

Replicate PCRs from sorted subsets contained about 0.2 ug DNA, which is some 32,000 T cell genomes. Measured with immunoSEQ multiplex PCR; TCRdb has only the in-frame clones, and not every one. The table shows some 1 million clones, with approximately 72% occurring only once. The V gene lost 0 bases and the J gene lost 3 bases, with 9 bases spanning the gap. The CDR3 runs to 14 residues. CDR1 SGHDT and CDR2 YYEEEE come from the germline V gene. Points on this clone: Its matching antigen is unknown.

The receptor was isolated from a young man in good health. The sequenced material came from memory CD4+ T cells sorted from blood. As for subset: CD45RA-negative fraction. The V call is TRBV5-6, the J call TRBJ1-1, with D unclear. DNA of the CDR3: TGTGCCAGCAGCTTGGACCTTTGGGACACTGAAGCTTTCTTT. Its protein product is CASSLDLWDTEAFF.